This TCR beta chain came from a study of blood T cell repertoires in COVID-19. TCRdb's table, derived via immunoSEQ multiplex PCR, lists solely in-frame clones and lacks some. Of roughly 260,000 clones detected, under 85% appear once; the ten largest clones hold 4% to 4.5%. Losses at the gene ends were 8 bases for V and 6 bases for J; bases not matched to a gene: 7. The V gene's germline CDR1 is SNHLY and CDR2 FYNNEI. This CDR3 has 13 amino acids. The chain links TRBV2 to TRBJ1-1; 9 bases are a match to TRBD1. What was sequenced was peripheral blood. The TCR comes from a woman in her forties with active or convalescent COVID-19. The CDR3 protein is CASEDRGGAEAFF. CDR3 in DNA: TGTGCCAGCGAGGACAGGGGCGGCGCTGAAGCTTTCTTT.